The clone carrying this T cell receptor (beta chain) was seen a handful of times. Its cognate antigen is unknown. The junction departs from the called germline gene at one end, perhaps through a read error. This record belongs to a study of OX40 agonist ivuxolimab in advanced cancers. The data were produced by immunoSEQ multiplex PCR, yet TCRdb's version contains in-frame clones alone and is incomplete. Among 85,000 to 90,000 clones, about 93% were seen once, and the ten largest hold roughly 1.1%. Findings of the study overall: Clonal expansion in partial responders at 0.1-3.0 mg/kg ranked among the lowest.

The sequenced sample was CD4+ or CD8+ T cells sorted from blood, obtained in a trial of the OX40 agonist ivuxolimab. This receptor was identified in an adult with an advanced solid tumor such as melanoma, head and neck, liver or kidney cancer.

CDR3 in DNA: TGTGCCAGTACCTCCATGCCGGGACAGCCACTTCGCTTC. Translated: CASTSMPGQPLRF. The chain employs TRBV19 and TRBJ1-2; 7 bases fit TRBD1. The CDR3 is 13 amino acids. The germline V gene has CDR1 LNHDA and CDR2 SQIVND (reference sequence).